The 3 T cell receptor beta chains below come from one sample, sequenced in a study of CD8 T cells in Susac syndrome. RNA totalling roughly 0.5 to 1 ug underwent reverse transcription with random hexamers. One entry per CDR3 protein, called by TCRdb with MiXCR from the immunoSEQ multiplex PCR reads. The data contain approximately 210,000 distinct CDR3 sequences, about 95% of them singletons. The material sequenced was CD4+ T cells from PBMCs. The receptors here all came from a human donor with Susac syndrome.

This chain joins TRBV30 and TRBJ1-2, with D unclear. Germline values: CDR1 GTSNPN, CDR2 SVGIG (reference sequence). There are 15 residues in the CDR3. Trimming stripped 4 bases from V and 3 bases from J, with 18 bases between. CDR3 sequence: CAWKRDRAQDYGYTF. Here the CDR3 DNA reads TGTGCCTGGAAACGAGATCGGGCCCAGGACTATGGCTACACCTTC.

This chain uses TRBV7-9 with TRBJ2-2, with TRBD2 as a possible D gene (6 bases). Germline V gene sequence: CDR1 SEHNR, CDR2 FQNEAQ (reference sequence). V lost 4 bases to trimming and J lost 8 bases, with 20 bases between them. The CDR3 runs to 16 residues. The chain's CDR3 is CASSSSARVGTGELFF. The CDR3 nucleotides read TGTGCCAGCAGCTCATCCGCCAGGGTCGGGACTGGGGAGCTGTTTTTT.

This chain joins TRBV2 and TRBJ1-5; the D gene is possibly TRBD1 (5 bases). The V end was cut by 1 base, the J end by 8 bases, with 18 bases between. There are 16 residues in the CDR3. Germline CDR1 reads SNHLY; CDR2 reads FYNNEI. The DNA for the CDR3 is TGTGCCAGCAGTGAAGAGGGACTCAGAGGGAATGAGCCCCAGCATTTT. This translates into CASSEEGLRGNEPQHF.